This TCR beta chain was captured in a study of cytomegalovirus exposure and HLA in healthy donors. Study-wide background: An early data release held 79 million or so unique TCRs from HLA-typed donors.

This CDR3 has 13 amino acids. Trimming took 5 bases from V and 0 from J, leaving 8 bases between them. CDR1 and CDR2 (germline): LNHDA, SQIVND (reference sequence). 13 Jbeta primers and 60 Vbeta primers were used for the PCR. Libraries were prepared by immunoSEQ multiplex PCR; TCRdb keeps only in-frame clonotypes and omits some of them. Among about 170,000 clones listed, roughly 80% were seen once. Concerning this clone itself: The target antigen is unknown.

Overall study findings and caveats: In vitro confirmation showed three CMV-associated chains to be CMV antigen specific.

The sample was PBMCs. The sequence came from a young woman in good health and CMV-seronegative. This chain uses TRBV19 with TRBJ2-7; D perhaps matches TRBD1 (5 bases). CDR3 sequence: CASSRDSSYEQYF. CDR3 nucleotide sequence: TGTGCCAGTAGTCGTGACAGCTCCTACGAGCAGTACTTC.